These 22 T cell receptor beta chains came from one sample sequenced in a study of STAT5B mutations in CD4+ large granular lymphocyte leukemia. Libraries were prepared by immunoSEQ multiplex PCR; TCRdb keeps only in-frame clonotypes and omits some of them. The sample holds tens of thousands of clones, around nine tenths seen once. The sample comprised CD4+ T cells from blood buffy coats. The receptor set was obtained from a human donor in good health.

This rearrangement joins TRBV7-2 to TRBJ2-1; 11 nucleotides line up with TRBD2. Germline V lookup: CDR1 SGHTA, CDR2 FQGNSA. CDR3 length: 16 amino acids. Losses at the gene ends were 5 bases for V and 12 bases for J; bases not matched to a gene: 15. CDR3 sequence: CASSALGLAGGGRQFF. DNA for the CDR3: TGTGCCAGCAGCGCCCTCGGGCTAGCGGGAGGCGGGCGGCAGTTCTTC.

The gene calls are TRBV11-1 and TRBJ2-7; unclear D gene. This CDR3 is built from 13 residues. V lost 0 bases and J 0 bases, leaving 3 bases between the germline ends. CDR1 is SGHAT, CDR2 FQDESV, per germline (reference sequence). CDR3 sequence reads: CASSLAHSYEQYF. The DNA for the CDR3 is TGTGCCAGCAGCTTAGCACACTCCTACGAGCAGTACTTC.

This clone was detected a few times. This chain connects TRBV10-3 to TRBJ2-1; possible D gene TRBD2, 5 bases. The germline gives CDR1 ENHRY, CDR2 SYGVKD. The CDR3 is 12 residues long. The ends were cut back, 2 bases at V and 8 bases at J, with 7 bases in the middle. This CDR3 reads CAISETRYEQFF. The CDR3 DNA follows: TGTGCCATCAGTGAGACTAGATATGAGCAGTTCTTC.

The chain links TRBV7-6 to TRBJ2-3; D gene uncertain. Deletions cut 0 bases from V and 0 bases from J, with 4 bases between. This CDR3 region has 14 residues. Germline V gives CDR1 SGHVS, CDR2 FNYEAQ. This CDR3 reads CASSLAGSTDTQYF. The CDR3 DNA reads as TGTGCCAGCAGCTTAGCGGGCAGCACAGATACGCAGTATTTT.

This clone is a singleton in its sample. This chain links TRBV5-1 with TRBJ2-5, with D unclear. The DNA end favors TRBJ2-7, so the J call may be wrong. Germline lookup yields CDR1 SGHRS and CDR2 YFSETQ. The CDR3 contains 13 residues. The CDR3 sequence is CASSLGRNYEQYF. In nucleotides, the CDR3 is TGCGCCAGCAGCTTGGGACGGAACTACGAGCAGTACTTC.

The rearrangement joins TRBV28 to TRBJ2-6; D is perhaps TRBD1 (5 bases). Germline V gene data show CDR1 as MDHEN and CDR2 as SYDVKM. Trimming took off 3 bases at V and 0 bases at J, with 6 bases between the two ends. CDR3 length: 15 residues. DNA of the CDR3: TGTGCCAGCAGTTTTGGGGCCTCTGGGGCCAACGTCCTGACTTTC. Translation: CASSFGASGANVLTF.

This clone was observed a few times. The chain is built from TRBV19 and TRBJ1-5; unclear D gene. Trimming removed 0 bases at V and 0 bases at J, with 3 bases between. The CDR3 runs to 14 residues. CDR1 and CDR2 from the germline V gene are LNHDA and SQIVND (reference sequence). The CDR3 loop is CASSIDYSNQPQHF. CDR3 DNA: TGTGCCAGTAGTATAGATTATAGCAATCAGCCCCAGCATTTT.

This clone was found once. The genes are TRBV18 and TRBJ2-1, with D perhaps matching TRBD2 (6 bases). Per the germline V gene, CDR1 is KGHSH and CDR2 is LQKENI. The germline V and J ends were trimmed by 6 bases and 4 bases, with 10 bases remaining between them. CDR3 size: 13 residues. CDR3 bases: TGTGCCAGCTCTAGCGGAGCTTACAATGAGCAGTTCTTC. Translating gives CASSSGAYNEQFF.

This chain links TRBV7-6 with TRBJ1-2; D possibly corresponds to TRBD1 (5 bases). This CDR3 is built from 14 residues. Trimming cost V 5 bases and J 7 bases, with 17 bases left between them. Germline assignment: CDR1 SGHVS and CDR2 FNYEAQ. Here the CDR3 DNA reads TGTGCCAGCAGCGGGGGGGAGGGGCATGGTGGCTACACCTTC. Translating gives CASSGGEGHGGYTF.

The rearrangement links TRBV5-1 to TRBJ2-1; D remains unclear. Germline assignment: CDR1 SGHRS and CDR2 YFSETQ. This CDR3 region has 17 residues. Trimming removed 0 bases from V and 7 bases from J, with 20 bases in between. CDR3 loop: CASSLDLRGLGVNEQFF. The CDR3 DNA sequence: TGCGCCAGCAGCTTGGATCTCCGCGGTCTGGGTGTGAATGAGCAGTTCTTC.

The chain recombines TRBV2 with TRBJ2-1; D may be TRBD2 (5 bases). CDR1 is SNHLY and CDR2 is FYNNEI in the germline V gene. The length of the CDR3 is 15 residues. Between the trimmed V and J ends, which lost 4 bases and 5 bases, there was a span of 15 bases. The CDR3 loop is CASSGAGGQDNEQFF. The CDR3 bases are TGTGCCAGCAGTGGTGCCGGAGGTCAGGACAATGAGCAGTTCTTC.

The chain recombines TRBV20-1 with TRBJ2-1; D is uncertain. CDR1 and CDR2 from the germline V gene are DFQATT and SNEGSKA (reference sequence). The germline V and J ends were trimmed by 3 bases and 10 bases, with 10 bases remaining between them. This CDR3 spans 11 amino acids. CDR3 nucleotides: TGCAGTGCTAGTAAAGGATTAGAGCAGTTCTTC. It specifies CSASKGLEQFF.

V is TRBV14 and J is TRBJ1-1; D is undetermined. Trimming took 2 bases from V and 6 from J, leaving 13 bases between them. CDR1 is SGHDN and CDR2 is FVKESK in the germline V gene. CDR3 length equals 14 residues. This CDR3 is CASSQQGSGAEAFF. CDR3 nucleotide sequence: TGTGCCAGCAGCCAACAAGGGTCTGGGGCTGAAGCTTTCTTT.

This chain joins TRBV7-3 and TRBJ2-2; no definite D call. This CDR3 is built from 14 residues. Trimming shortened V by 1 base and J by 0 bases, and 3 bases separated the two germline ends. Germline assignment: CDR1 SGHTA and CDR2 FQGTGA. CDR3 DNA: TGTGCCAGCAGCTTAAACCCGAACACCGGGGAGCTGTTTTTT. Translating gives CASSLNPNTGELFF.

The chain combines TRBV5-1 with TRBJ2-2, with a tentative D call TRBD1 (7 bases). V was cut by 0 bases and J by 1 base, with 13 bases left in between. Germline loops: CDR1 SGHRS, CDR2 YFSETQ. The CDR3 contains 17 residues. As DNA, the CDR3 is TGCGCCAGCAGCTTGGAGGAGGGGGCCCGGAACACCGGGGAGCTGTTTTTT. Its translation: CASSLEEGARNTGELFF.

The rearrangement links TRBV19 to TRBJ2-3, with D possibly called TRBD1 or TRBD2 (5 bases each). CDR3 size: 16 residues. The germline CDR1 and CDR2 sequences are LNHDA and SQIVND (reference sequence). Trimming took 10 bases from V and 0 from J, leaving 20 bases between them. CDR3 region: CATQDPGRNSTDTQYF. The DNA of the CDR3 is TGTGCCACCCAAGACCCGGGACGTAATAGCACAGATACGCAGTATTTT. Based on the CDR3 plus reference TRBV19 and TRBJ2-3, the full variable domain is DGGITQSPKYLFRKEGQNVTLSCEQNLNHDAMYWYRQDPGQGLRLIYYSQIVNDFQKGDIAEGYSVSREKKESFPLTVTSAQKNPTAFYLCATQDPGRNSTDTQYFGPGTRLTVL.

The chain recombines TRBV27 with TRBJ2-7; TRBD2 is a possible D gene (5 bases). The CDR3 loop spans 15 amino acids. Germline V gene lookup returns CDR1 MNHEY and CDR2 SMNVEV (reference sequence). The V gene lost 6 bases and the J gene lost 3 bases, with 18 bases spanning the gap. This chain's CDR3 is CASRPRASGIYEQYF. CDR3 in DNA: TGTGCCAGCAGGCCCCGGGCCTCGGGAATCTACGAGCAGTACTTC.

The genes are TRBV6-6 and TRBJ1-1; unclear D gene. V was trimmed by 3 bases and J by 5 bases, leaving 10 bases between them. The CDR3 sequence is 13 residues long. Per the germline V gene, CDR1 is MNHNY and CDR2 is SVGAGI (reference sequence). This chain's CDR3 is CASSYGVRTEAFF. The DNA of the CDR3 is TGTGCCAGCAGTTATGGGGTGCGTACTGAAGCTTTCTTT.

CDR3 nucleotide sequence: TGTGCCAGCACCGTCGGGACTAACTCCTACGAGCAGTACTTC. Translation: CASTVGTNSYEQYF. The chain links TRBV2 to TRBJ2-7, with 7 bases matching TRBD2. The CDR3 spans 14 residues. V lost 7 bases to trimming and J lost 0 bases; unmatched junction nucleotides: 6. Germline assignment: CDR1 SNHLY and CDR2 FYNNEI.

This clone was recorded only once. For the CDR3, the DNA is TGTGCCAGCAGATTCGGGGGCGAGACCCAGTACTTC. Translating gives CASRFGGETQYF. The V and J genes are TRBV27 and TRBJ2-5; D may match TRBD1 or TRBD2 (6 bases each). Germline CDR1 and CDR2: MNHEY and SMNVEV (reference sequence). CDR3 length: 12 amino acids. V was cut by 6 bases and J by 5 bases, with 10 bases left in between.

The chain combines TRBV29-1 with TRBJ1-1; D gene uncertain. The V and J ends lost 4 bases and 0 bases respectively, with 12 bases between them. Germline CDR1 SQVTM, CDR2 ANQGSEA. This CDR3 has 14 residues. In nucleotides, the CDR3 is TGCAGCGTTGGGAAGCAAACTTTGAACACTGAAGCTTTCTTT. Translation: CSVGKQTLNTEAFF.

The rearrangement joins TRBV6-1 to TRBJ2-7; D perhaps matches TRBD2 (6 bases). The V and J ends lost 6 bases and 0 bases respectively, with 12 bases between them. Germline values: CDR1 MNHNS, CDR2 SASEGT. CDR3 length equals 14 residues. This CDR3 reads CASRVSGPSYEQYF. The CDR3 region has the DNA TGTGCCAGCAGGGTCAGCGGGCCCTCCTACGAGCAGTACTTC.